This T cell receptor (delta chain) appears in the sequencing data of a study of delta chains in infants with herpesvirus infections (dated by TCRdb to the early 2020s). Notes on the research overall: The study prospectively followed a Ugandan infant birth cohort from birth to characterize gammadelta T cell responses to primary cytomegalovirus (CMV) infection. The previously published Belgian fetal and cord blood gammadelta TCR data were not generated in this cohort and were added only for comparison. gammadelta TCRs were sequenced from PBMC obtained from under 20 CMV-infected infants (one congenitally infected) and roughly 8 CMV-uninfected infants for whom sufficient sample was available. By approximate age, the infant blood samples fell into groups of 1.5, 4, 8 and 12 months. The study looked for a public fetal Vdelta1/Vgamma8 gammadelta TCR clonotype in infants infected with CMV after birth.

Infants were enrolled after their mothers, pregnant women receiving prenatal care in Kampala, Uganda, were recruited, and documentation of maternal HIV status was required. Families received weekly visits, and collection of infant clinical information, oral swabs and peripheral blood began at 6 weeks of age and continued every 4 months after that. Blood was drawn into heparin tubes, and PBMC were separated by Ficoll-Paque density gradient centrifugation and then cryopreserved. The library was prepared using RT-PCR. TCR cDNA was generated by reverse transcription of PBMC RNA with SuperScript II and gamma-chain- and delta-chain-specific primers. The cDNA was purified with AMPure XP beads, then amplified and indexed with Illumina adapters using the Nextera XT Index Kit. Sequencing of gammadelta TCR libraries was carried out on an Illumina MiSeq using a V2 300-cycle kit. Concerning the study's data processing: Using MiXCR v2.1.12, CDR3 sequences were assembled, and reads were mapped onto D, J and V genes obtained from GenBank. Repertoire analyses of the CDR3 clonotypes were performed with VDJtools v1.2.1. After TCRdb called clones again from the public reads with CATT, rows with identical DNA were merged. TCRdb, not the original authors, processed these V and J calls. Within this sample are over 550 delta-chain clones, with about 47% of them counted one time only. The top ten clones comprise roughly 20% of the sample.

The sample holds one count of this clone. What antigen it recognizes has not been identified. This likely stems from a read error, as it lies one base from a far larger clone. The sample carries other DNA sequences with the same CDR3. Summary of the overall study and its limitations: Presence of the public clonotype at levels below the detection limit might still occur in CMV-uninfected infants. The frequency of the public clonotype among Vdelta1 cells appeared to be inversely correlated with age at infection and fell quickly, apparently not lasting beyond roughly two months. The public clonotype was detected only at the first time point after infection and was not found in uninfected infants or in infants infected after 120 days. Of approximately 17 CMV-infected infants, several carried the public Vdelta1 clonotype: three infants infected postnatally before 120 days of age and the congenitally infected infant. Limitations noted by the authors included a small sample size and a lack of race- or environment-matched controls, because nearly all Ugandans acquire CMV before adulthood.

The germline V gene gives CDR1 as TSWWSYY and CDR2 as QGS. The CDR3 goes from the cysteine to the phenylalanine over 20 residues. Only CDR3 DNA is held: 60 bases, read in frame from base 1. V has 2 bases trimmed and J has 1 base trimmed; junction bases matching no gene number 16. The rearrangement joined TRDV1 to TRDJ1; TRDD3 aligns with 10 central bases. The receptor was derived from a human donor who was a Ugandan infant, either HIV-exposed or HIV-unexposed (not recorded which). Sample: peripheral blood, taken at time point 1 of longitudinal follow-up. The CDR3 protein is CALGESFSKDWGIGTDKLIF. The DNA is TGTGCTCTTGGGGAATCCTTCTCCAAAGACTGGGGGATTGGCACCGATAAACTCATCTTT.